These 26 T cell receptor beta chains share one sample of origin, sequenced in a study of early T cells in non-severe SARS-CoV-2 infection. One entry per CDR3 protein, called by TCRdb with MiXCR from the 5' RACE reads. The table includes around 60,000 distinct CDR3 sequences, more than 9.5% detected once. The specimen sequenced was whole blood. These receptor sequences come from an adult who was a healthcare worker with PCR-confirmed SARS-CoV-2 infection or an uninfected control (not recorded which).

This clonotype has more than one count but fewer than ten. The chain employs TRBV20-1 and TRBJ1-6; no clear D gene. Germline CDR1 reads DFQATT; CDR2 reads SNEGSKA (reference sequence). V was shortened by 1 base and J by 0 bases, with 16 bases between the two germline ends. The CDR3 length is 18 residues. CDR3 sequence: CSARGIAAVSSYNSPLHF. The CDR3, as DNA: TGCAGTGCTAGAGGAATAGCGGCAGTAAGCTCCTATAATTCACCCCTCCACTTT.

This sequence joins TRBV25-1 and TRBJ2-6; D ambiguous. Germline-derived CDR1 and CDR2 are MGHDK and SYGVNS. The CDR3 has 14 residues. V lost 3 bases, J lost 4 bases, and 7 bases lay in between. The CDR3 region has the DNA TGTGCCAGCAGTGAGGAGTGGGGGGCCAACGTCCTGACTTTC. Translation gives CASSEEWGANVLTF.

This clonotype was seen a few times. The chain employs TRBV10-2 and TRBJ1-1, with 7 bases matching TRBD1. This CDR3 has 15 residues. CDR1 is WSHSY and CDR2 is SAAADI in the germline V gene. Trimming at V came to 4 bases and at J to 1 base, leaving 6 bases not matched to a gene. The CDR3 DNA reads TGCGCCAGCAGTGCAGGGGGTTCGGCGAACACTGAAGCTTTCTTT. It specifies CASSAGGSANTEAFF.

The V and J genes are TRBV7-9 and TRBJ1-1; D is unresolved. Deletions cut 1 base from V and 1 base from J, with 10 bases between. CDR1 and CDR2 (germline): SEHNR, FQNEAQ (reference sequence). CDR3 size: 15 residues. The CDR3 reads CASSLVAGANTEAFF. DNA for the CDR3: TGTGCCAGCAGCTTAGTGGCAGGAGCGAACACTGAAGCTTTCTTT.

This clonotype was seen a handful of times. J is TRBJ1-3 and V is TRBV19; the match to TRBD1 covers 7 bases. Per the germline V gene, CDR1 is LNHDA and CDR2 is SQIVND (reference sequence). The CDR3 covers 17 residues. J lost 0 bases, V lost 10 bases, and 15 bases had no gene match. The CDR3 region has the DNA TGTGCCACCATGAACAGGGGAGTTATGTTCTCTGGAAACACCATATATTTT. It specifies CATMNRGVMFSGNTIYF.

The chain has TRBV29-1 and TRBJ2-1; TRBD1 might be the D (5 bases). CDR3 size: 14 residues. Trimming removed 7 bases from V and 4 bases from J, with 17 bases in between. Germline V gives CDR1 SQVTM, CDR2 ANQGSEA. The CDR3 sequence is CSGTGTARYNEQFF. CDR3 in DNA: TGCAGCGGTACAGGAACGGCCCGATACAATGAGCAGTTCTTC.

This clonotype was seen only a few times. The V gene is TRBV29-1, the J gene TRBJ1-5, with D possibly matching TRBD1 (5 bases). The CDR3 is made up of 14 amino acids. CDR1 is SQVTM, CDR2 ANQGSEA, per germline. V lost 4 bases to trimming and J lost 3 bases, with 13 bases between them. The CDR3 is CSVASGHPNQPQHF. CDR3 DNA: TGCAGCGTTGCTTCCGGACACCCCAATCAGCCCCAGCATTTT.

This clonotype has a count of ten or more. This chain connects TRBV13 to TRBJ1-1, with D uncertain. The CDR3 covers 17 residues. Germline CDR1 is PRHDT and CDR2 is FYEKMQ (reference sequence). The germline V and J ends were trimmed by 4 bases and 1 base, with 19 bases remaining between them. CDR3 protein: CASSSTLAPRANTEAFF. In nucleotides, the CDR3 is TGTGCCAGCAGCTCCACTCTAGCCCCCCGGGCGAACACTGAAGCTTTCTTT. Variable domain in full (rest from reference TRBV13 and TRBJ1-1): AAGVIQSPRHLIKEKRETATLKCYPIPRHDTVYWYQQGPGQDPQFLISFYEKMQSDKGSIPDRFSAQQFSDYHSELNMSSLELGDSALYFCASSSTLAPRANTEAFFGQGTRLTVV.

The rearrangement links TRBV29-1 to TRBJ2-3; no definite D call. V shed 2 bases and J shed 4 bases, with 7 bases lying between them. The CDR3 sequence is 12 residues long. Germline lookup yields CDR1 SQVTM and CDR2 ANQGSEA. Here the CDR3 DNA reads TGCAGCGTTGAATGGGTTCCAGATACGCAGTATTTT. This gives the protein CSVEWVPDTQYF.

This clonotype has only a few counts. This chain uses TRBV11-2 with TRBJ1-1; 12 bases are shared with TRBD1. CDR3 size: 13 residues. Germline CDR1 SGHAT, CDR2 FQNNGV. V gave up 5 bases and J gave up 11 bases; unmatched junction bases: 6. The CDR3 spells CASSRGDRGLAFF. The CDR3 DNA reads TGTGCCAGCAGCCGTGGGGACAGGGGGCTGGCTTTCTTT.

The chain employs TRBV29-1 and TRBJ1-1; 9 bases map to TRBD1. The trim removed 0 bases at V and 5 bases at J, leaving 7 bases unmatched. This CDR3 contains 15 residues. Per the germline V gene, CDR1 is SQVTM and CDR2 is ANQGSEA. CDR3 sequence: CSVEDPTGGWTEAFF. The DNA of the CDR3 is TGCAGCGTTGAAGATCCAACAGGGGGCTGGACTGAAGCTTTCTTT.

This clonotype was picked up many times. V and J are TRBV4-3 and TRBJ2-2, with D tentatively TRBD2 (5 bases). Germline CDR1 LGHNA, CDR2 YSLEER. Trimming shortened V by 0 bases and J by 6 bases, and 11 bases separated the two germline ends. CDR3 length: 15 residues. CDR3 sequence (DNA): TGCGCCAGCAGCCAAGAGGGTCTAGCACCCGGGGAGCTGTTTTTT. Translated: CASSQEGLAPGELFF.

This clonotype was picked up a small number of times. V gene TRBV11-2 combines with J gene TRBJ1-6, with D maybe TRBD1 (5 bases). The ends were cut back, 7 bases at V and 4 bases at J, with 17 bases in the middle. The CDR3 is 16 amino acids. Germline CDR1 and CDR2: SGHAT and FQNNGV. The CDR3 nucleotides read TGTGCCAGCACCCCAGGGAACCGCTTATATAATTCACCCCTCCACTTT. Its protein is CASTPGNRLYNSPLHF.

Here the CDR3 reads CASSQDGQPNEKLFF. DNA for the CDR3: TGTGCCAGCAGCCAAGACGGGCAGCCTAATGAAAAACTGTTTTTT. The chain joins TRBV4-2 to TRBJ1-4; no reliable D call. CDR1 and CDR2 from the germline V gene are LGHNA and YNFKEQ. Trimming removed 0 bases from V and 3 bases from J, with 8 bases in between. CDR3 length equals 15 residues.

Many counts were recorded for this clonotype. The chain employs TRBV20-1 and TRBJ2-5; the match to TRBD2 covers 12 bases. V gave up 0 bases and J gave up 1 base; unmatched junction bases: 6. CDR1 and CDR2 from the germline V gene are DFQATT and SNEGSKA (reference sequence). The CDR3 has 17 residues. CDR3 in amino acids: CSARDWLAGGLQETQYF. In DNA form, the CDR3 reads TGCAGTGCTAGAGATTGGCTAGCGGGGGGGCTCCAAGAGACCCAGTACTTC.

As for this clonotype: At one end the junction does not follow the germline gene, possibly because of a read error. The chain recombines TRBV20-1 with TRBJ1-1, with no clear D. CDR3 length: 11 amino acids. CDR1 DFQATT and CDR2 SNEGSKA come from the germline V gene (reference sequence). The CDR3 DNA is TGCAGTGCTTCTTATGACACTGAAGTTTTCTTT. This sequence encodes CSASYDTEVFF.

This clonotype was detected only a few times. The chain joins TRBV5-1 to TRBJ1-4; TRBD1 matches 8 bases. This CDR3 is 14 amino acids long. V was clipped by 2 bases and J by 7 bases; unmatched bases: 4. CDR1 SGHRS and CDR2 YFSETQ come from the germline V gene. The CDR3 DNA reads TGCGCCAGCAGCTTTGACAGGGGCGCTGAAAAACTGTTTTTT. It codes for CASSFDRGAEKLFF.

This clonotype was observed at least ten times. This sequence joins TRBV5-1 and TRBJ2-3; D unclear. The CDR3 has 14 residues. V was clipped by 4 bases and J by 6 bases, with 15 bases between them. The germline V gene has CDR1 SGHRS and CDR2 YFSETQ. DNA for the CDR3: TGCGCCAGCAGCCCCGGCACCGGGCGGGATACGCAGTATTTT. Protein product: CASSPGTGRDTQYF.

In this sample, this clonotype turned up a few times. Here the CDR3 reads CSASFGTSGRSSYEQYF. The CDR3 region has the DNA TGCAGTGCTAGTTTCGGGACTAGCGGGAGGAGCTCCTACGAGCAGTACTTC. The chain links TRBV20-1 to TRBJ2-7, with 15 bases aligning to TRBD2. The CDR3 has 17 amino acids. The V gene's germline CDR1 is DFQATT and CDR2 SNEGSKA (reference sequence). The V gene end was trimmed by 3 bases and the J gene end by 0 bases; junction bases not matched to a gene: 6.

This chain connects TRBV6-1 to TRBJ1-1, with 7 bases aligning to TRBD1. Germline CDR1 and CDR2: MNHNS and SASEGT. This CDR3 is 11 amino acids long. Unmatched junction bases numbered 3, after V lost 10 bases and J lost 4 bases. The CDR3 DNA reads TGTGCCACCGCAGGGGGCACTGAAGCTTTCTTT. Encoded protein: CATAGGTEAFF.

CDR3 in DNA: TGCAGTGCTACGGACAGCCTGAGGGCCATATATTTT. Translating gives CSATDSLRAIYF. J is TRBJ1-3 and V is TRBV20-1, with D maybe TRBD1 (6 bases). V dropped 4 bases and J dropped 11 bases, with 15 bases sitting between them. The CDR3 spans 12 residues. Germline loops: CDR1 DFQATT, CDR2 SNEGSKA (reference sequence).

This chain links TRBV20-1 with TRBJ1-2; TRBD1 is a possible D gene (5 bases). The germline V gene encodes CDR1 DFQATT and CDR2 SNEGSKA (reference sequence). This CDR3 contains 13 residues. Trimming cost V 6 bases and J 8 bases, with 19 bases left between them. The chain's CDR3 is CSAPGSGARGYTF. The CDR3 nucleotides read TGCAGTGCCCCAGGGTCCGGGGCTAGGGGCTACACCTTC.

This sequence joins TRBV14 and TRBJ2-1, with 7 bases matching TRBD2. The CDR3 sequence is 16 residues long. The junction had 7 bases not matched to a gene; V was cut back by 0 bases and J by 5 bases. Germline lookup yields CDR1 SGHDN and CDR2 FVKESK. As DNA, the CDR3 is TGTGCCAGCAGCCAAGATCTACTAGCGAGAGACAATGAGCAGTTCTTC. Amino acid sequence: CASSQDLLARDNEQFF.

This clonotype was picked up a small number of times. V and J are TRBV9 and TRBJ1-3; 7 bases line up with TRBD1. CDR1 is SGDLS and CDR2 is YYNGEE in the germline V gene. The CDR3 has 14 amino acids. The junction had 1 base not matched to a gene; V was cut back by 0 bases and J by 4 bases. Here the CDR3 DNA reads TGTGCCAGCAGCGTAGGAGGGGGCGGAAACACCATATATTTT. Translating gives CASSVGGGGNTIYF.

The V call is TRBV20-1, the J call TRBJ1-2; no definite D call. Germline CDR1 reads DFQATT; CDR2 reads SNEGSKA (reference sequence). Trimming removed 4 bases from V and 1 base from J, with 4 bases in between. The CDR3 contains 11 residues. The CDR3 coding sequence is TGCAGTGCTAAGATTAACTATGGCTACACCTTC. This translates into CSAKINYGYTF.

This clonotype has at least ten counts. The chain has TRBV10-2 and TRBJ2-5, with 7 bases fitting TRBD2. V gave up 2 bases and J gave up 0 bases; unmatched junction bases: 3. The germline gives CDR1 WSHSY, CDR2 SAAADI. This CDR3 has 15 amino acids. CDR3 sequence reads: CASSEQLAYQETQYF. CDR3 bases: TGCGCCAGCAGTGAGCAACTAGCGTACCAAGAGACCCAGTACTTC.